This T cell receptor beta chain is drawn from a study of long-term antiretroviral therapy in people with HIV. Overall study results and limits: Clones that had undergone expansion before ART prevailed in the repertoire throughout all time points. Repertoires with HIV possessed tighter CDR3 length spans than those of controls. Collection of the blood took place between the mid-2000s and the late 2010s. The ART regimens in use then may have been less effective than current ones.

The cryopreserved samples used held roughly 0.85-10 million PBMC prior to extraction of DNA. As concerns this clone: Its cognate antigen is unknown.

Assay version v3.0 of immunoSEQ was used, and it was run at survey level. TCRdb's table, derived via immunoSEQ multiplex PCR, lists solely in-frame clones and lacks some. Among about 18,000 clones listed, 70% to 80% were seen once. This specimen consisted of unsorted PBMCs, obtained at the start of antiretroviral therapy, before treatment. This clonotype was sampled from a man aged 18-30 years with HIV.

CDR3 loop: CASSYARNGELFF. The CDR3 DNA reads TGTGCCAGCAGTTACGCAAGGAACGGGGAGCTGTTTTTT. The chain carries TRBV6-6 and TRBJ2-2; no reliable D call. The CDR3 runs to 13 residues. V was shortened by 2 bases and J by 7 bases, with 8 bases between the two germline ends. Germline CDR1 and CDR2: MNHNY and SVGAGI (reference sequence).